This record covers a single T cell receptor (beta chain). Its antigen is as yet unknown. This sample is part of a study of T cell responses to AZD1222 COVID-19 vaccine. Notes on the study in general: Spike was spanned by vaccine-associated CD4 TCRs, which were dominant at 160-218 and 743-854.

Sequencing was performed with immunoSEQ multiplex PCR; in TCRdb, only in-frame clones are kept and a portion is missing. The sample has around 140,000 clones, over 85% seen once; the top ten hold more than 5%. V gave up 2 bases and J gave up 2 bases, with 12 bases separating them. CDR3 length: 16 residues. Germline CDR1 MNHEY, CDR2 SVGAGI. V usage is TRBV6-5 and J usage is TRBJ2-2, with a possible D match to TRBD1 (6 bases). The sample here was peripheral blood, taken on day 0 of AZD1222 vaccination. The TCR comes from an adult in good health. The CDR3 bases are TGTGCCAGCAGTTACCTCCCGGGACAAAACACCGGGGAGCTGTTTTTT. Amino acids: CASSYLPGQNTGELFF.